Presented here are 20 T cell receptor beta chains from one specimen sequenced in a study of T cell changes during pregnancy in multiple sclerosis. Using immunoSEQ multiplex PCR, the repertoire was profiled, and TCRdb retains in-frame clones only, with some absent. The sample includes 55,000 to 70,000 clones, around 89% of them seen just once. Source: peripheral blood, taken in the first trimester of pregnancy. The receptors were sampled from a female donor with multiple sclerosis, enrolled in a pregnancy study.

This chain connects TRBV9 to TRBJ1-4; D may be TRBD1 (5 bases). The ends were cut back, 0 bases at V and 12 bases at J, with 18 bases in the middle. The CDR3 consists of 15 residues. Germline V CDR1 and CDR2: SGDLS, YYNGEE. CDR3 coding DNA: TGTGCCAGCAGCGTAGGGGGGACTACTTCCGAAGAACTGTTTTTT. This translates into CASSVGGTTSEELFF.

The V and J genes are TRBV6-5 and TRBJ2-7, with 7 positions matching TRBD1. Trimming took 2 bases from V and 0 from J; bases not matched to a gene: 4. The germline gives CDR1 MNHEY, CDR2 SVGAGI. This CDR3 contains 15 residues. The CDR3 is CASSYARDSSYEQYF. For the CDR3, the DNA is TGTGCCAGCAGTTACGCCCGGGACAGCTCCTACGAGCAGTACTTC.

The chain employs TRBV5-6 and TRBJ1-2, with D unclear. This CDR3 is built from 13 residues. The germline CDR1 and CDR2 sequences are SGHDT and YYEEEE. Trimming removed 3 bases at V and 4 bases at J, with 10 bases between. Here the CDR3 reads CASSSRSIYGYTF. The CDR3 bases are TGTGCCAGCAGCTCGCGGTCCATCTATGGCTACACCTTC.

This chain connects TRBV6-5 to TRBJ2-7; 9 nucleotides align to TRBD1. V was clipped by 2 bases and J by 2 bases; unmatched bases: 7. The germline V gene encodes CDR1 MNHEY and CDR2 SVGAGI. The CDR3 runs to 16 residues. DNA of the CDR3: TGTGCCAGCAGTTACGAACAGGACAGGGGAACCTACGAGCAGTACTTC. Its protein is CASSYEQDRGTYEQYF.

V gene TRBV7-7 combines with J gene TRBJ2-7; TRBD2 agrees at 8 bases. V shed 1 base and J 0 bases; nucleotides not matched to a gene: 2. The CDR3 extends over 15 amino acids. Germline lookup yields CDR1 SSHAT and CDR2 FNYEAQ (reference sequence). The chain's CDR3 is CASSLGSGGSYEQYF. In nucleotides, the CDR3 is TGTGCCAGCAGCTTAGGGAGCGGGGGCTCCTACGAGCAGTACTTC.

The chain has TRBV20-1 and TRBJ1-1; the D is unclear. The CDR3 is 10 residues long. From germline, CDR1 is DFQATT and CDR2 SNEGSKA (reference sequence). Trimming shortened V by 4 bases and J by 5 bases, and 5 bases separated the two germline ends. For the CDR3, the DNA is TGCAGTGCTATTGAGACTGAAGCTTTCTTT. Its protein product is CSAIETEAFF.

This chain uses TRBV19 with TRBJ2-1, with TRBD2 identical over 9 bases. Germline CDR1 and CDR2: LNHDA and SQIVND (reference sequence). V shed 3 bases, J shed 8 bases, and the junction held 14 bases outside the gene matches. This CDR3 spans 17 amino acids. This chain's CDR3 is CASSISPAGGSGDEQFF. Here the CDR3 DNA reads TGTGCCAGTAGTATTTCGCCAGCGGGAGGTTCTGGGGATGAGCAGTTCTTC.

V gene TRBV9 combines with J gene TRBJ2-7, with D tentatively TRBD1 (6 bases). The germline V gene encodes CDR1 SGDLS and CDR2 YYNGEE. The CDR3 is 15 amino acids. Trimming removed 0 bases at V and 0 bases at J, with 10 bases between. The CDR3 is CASSVGGTPSYEQYF. CDR3 DNA sequence: TGTGCCAGCAGCGTAGGTGGGACACCCTCCTACGAGCAGTACTTC.

J is TRBJ1-1 and V is TRBV7-2; TRBD1 matches at 8 bases. The CDR3 has 16 amino acids. The germline CDR1 and CDR2 sequences are SGHTA and FQGNSA. V dropped 5 bases and J dropped 2; count of bases not matched to a gene: 10. Written as DNA, the CDR3 is TGTGCCAGCAGCCAAATCGGACAGGGACCAAACACTGAAGCTTTCTTT. Its protein product is CASSQIGQGPNTEAFF.

J is TRBJ2-1 and V is TRBV5-1; TRBD2 aligns across 9 bases. This CDR3 is built from 16 residues. Germline V lookup: CDR1 SGHRS, CDR2 YFSETQ. The trim removed 1 base at V and 7 bases at J, leaving 9 bases unmatched. The CDR3 sequence is CASSLQPSGTGNEQFF. CDR3 in DNA: TGCGCCAGCAGCTTGCAGCCTAGCGGGACCGGGAATGAGCAGTTCTTC.

V gene TRBV4-1 combines with J gene TRBJ2-3, with 14 bases lining up with TRBD2. This CDR3 has 18 residues. In germline, CDR1 is MGHRA, CDR2 YSYEKL. The ends lost 5 bases at V and 2 bases at J; junction bases unmatched: 9. In DNA, the CDR3 is TGCGCCAGCAGCGCCGGGACTAGCGGGAGCGACTACACAGATACGCAGTATTTT. Protein product: CASSAGTSGSDYTDTQYF.

The V gene is TRBV7-9, the J gene TRBJ2-7, with 12 bases aligning to TRBD1. Germline assignment: CDR1 SEHNR and CDR2 FQNEAQ (reference sequence). The CDR3 length is 17 residues. V shed 0 bases, J shed 6 bases, and the junction held 9 bases outside the gene matches. CDR3 protein: CASSLAPGTGGHIEQYF. As DNA, the CDR3 is TGTGCCAGCAGCTTAGCCCCCGGGACAGGGGGCCATATCGAGCAGTACTTC.

Remarks on this clone: At one end the junction does not follow the germline gene, possibly because of a read error. V and J are TRBV27 and TRBJ2-7, with D unresolved. The germline CDR1 and CDR2 sequences are MNHEY and SMNVEV (reference sequence). The CDR3 is made up of 17 amino acids. The chain's CDR3 is CASSLYPFSLTNYEQYF. CDR3 sequence (DNA): TGTGCCAGCAGCTTATATCCTTTTTCCCTGACAAACTACGAGCAGTACTTC.

The chain joins TRBV19 to TRBJ1-4; D unresolved. The germline CDR1 and CDR2 sequences are LNHDA and SQIVND (reference sequence). The ends were cut back, 4 bases at V and 0 bases at J, with 12 bases in the middle. CDR3 size: 16 residues. The CDR3 loop reads CASSNLRRATNEKLFF. The CDR3 DNA sequence: TGTGCCAGTAGTAATTTACGACGGGCAACTAATGAAAAACTGTTTTTT.

The sample holds a few counts of this clone. CDR3 sequence (DNA): TGTGCCAGCAGCGGGCTGGACAGTAAATTGAACACTGAAGCTTTCTTT. It encodes CASSGLDSKLNTEAFF. This sequence joins TRBV5-6 and TRBJ1-1; possible D gene TRBD1, 6 bases. Germline V lookup: CDR1 SGHDT, CDR2 YYEEEE. V shed 4 bases and J shed 0 bases, with 16 bases lying between them. The CDR3 has 16 amino acids.

CDR3 DNA sequence: TGTGCCAGCAGCAAGGGGACAGGGGTACCCCTCCACTTT. This sequence encodes CASSKGTGVPLHF. The rearrangement uses TRBV25-1 and TRBJ1-6; TRBD1 matches 10 bases. Per the germline V gene, CDR1 is MGHDK and CDR2 is SYGVNS. V lost 6 bases and J lost 12; bases outside the gene matches: 5. The CDR3 contains 13 residues.

This rearrangement joins TRBV5-1 to TRBJ2-1; the match to TRBD2 covers 13 bases. This CDR3 is 18 amino acids long. The junction had 7 bases not matched to a gene; V was cut back by 4 bases and J by 0 bases. The germline CDR1 and CDR2 sequences are SGHRS and YFSETQ. CDR3 sequence (DNA): TGCGCCAGCAGCCTCGGGACTAGCGGGACCTTCTCCTACAATGAGCAGTTCTTC. It encodes CASSLGTSGTFSYNEQFF. The full variable domain, its missing parts supplied by reference TRBV5-1 and TRBJ2-1, is KAGVTQTPRYLIKTRGQQVTLSCSPISGHRSVSWYQQTPGQGLQFLFEYFSETQRNKGNFPGRFSGRQFSNSRSEMNVSTLELGDSALYLCASSLGTSGTFSYNEQFFGPGTRLTVL.

This rearrangement joins TRBV12-5 to TRBJ2-3, with 7 bases that match TRBD1. With 6 bases clipped from V and 6 bases from J, the junction kept 21 bases outside the gene matches. CDR1 is LGHNT and CDR2 is FRNRAP in the germline V gene. There are 18 residues in the CDR3. Here the CDR3 reads CASGLATDRSIGADTQYF. The CDR3 DNA is TGTGCTAGTGGCCTCGCGACGGACAGGTCTATTGGTGCGGATACGCAGTATTTT.

The genes are TRBV7-9 and TRBJ1-1; D is uncertain. CDR3 size: 15 residues. Germline CDR1 is SEHNR and CDR2 is FQNEAQ (reference sequence). Between the trimmed V and J ends, which lost 5 bases and 0 bases, there was a span of 13 bases. The CDR3 coding sequence is TGTGCCAGCAGCCTCCGCGGTCTACTGAACACTGAAGCTTTCTTT. This gives the protein CASSLRGLLNTEAFF.

The J gene is TRBJ2-1, the V gene TRBV7-9; 15 nucleotides align to TRBD2. Trimming removed 5 bases from V and 5 bases from J; junction bases left unmatched: 7. This CDR3 spans 17 amino acids. From germline, CDR1 is SEHNR and CDR2 FQNEAQ (reference sequence). The CDR3 spells CASSGGLAGGRHNEQFF. DNA for the CDR3: TGTGCCAGCAGCGGGGGACTAGCGGGAGGTCGCCACAATGAGCAGTTCTTC.